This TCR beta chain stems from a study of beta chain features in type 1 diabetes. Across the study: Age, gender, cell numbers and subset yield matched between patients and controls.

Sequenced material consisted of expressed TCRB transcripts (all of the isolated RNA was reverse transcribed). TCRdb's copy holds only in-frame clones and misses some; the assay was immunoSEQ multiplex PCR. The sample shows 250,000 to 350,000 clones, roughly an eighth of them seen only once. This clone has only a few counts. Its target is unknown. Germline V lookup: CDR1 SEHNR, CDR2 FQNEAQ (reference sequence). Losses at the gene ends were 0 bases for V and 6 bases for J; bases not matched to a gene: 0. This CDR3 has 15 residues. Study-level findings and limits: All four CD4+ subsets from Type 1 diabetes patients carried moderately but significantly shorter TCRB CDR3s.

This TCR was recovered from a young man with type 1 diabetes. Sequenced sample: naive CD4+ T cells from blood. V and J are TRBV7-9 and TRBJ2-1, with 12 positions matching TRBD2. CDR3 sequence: CASSLAGLAGNEQFF. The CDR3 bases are TGTGCCAGCAGCTTAGCGGGACTAGCGGGCAATGAGCAGTTCTTC.